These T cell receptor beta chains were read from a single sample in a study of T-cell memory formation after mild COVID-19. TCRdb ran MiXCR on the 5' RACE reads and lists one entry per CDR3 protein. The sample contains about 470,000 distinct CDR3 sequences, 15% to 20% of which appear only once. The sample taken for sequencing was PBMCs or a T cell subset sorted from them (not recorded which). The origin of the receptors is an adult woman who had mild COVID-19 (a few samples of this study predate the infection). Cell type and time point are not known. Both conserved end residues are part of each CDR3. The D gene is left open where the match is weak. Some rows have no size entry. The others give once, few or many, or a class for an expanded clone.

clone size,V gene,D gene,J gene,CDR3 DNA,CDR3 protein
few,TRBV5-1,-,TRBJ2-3,TGCGCCAGCAGCTTGGGTTACGGCACAGATACGCAGTATTTT,CASSLGYGTDTQYF
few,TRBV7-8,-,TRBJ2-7,TGTGCCAGCAGCCCCCAGCGGGCCGGTCCTCTTGAGCAGTACTTC,CASSPQRAGPLEQYF
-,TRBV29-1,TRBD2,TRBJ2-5,TGCAGCGTTGAAGGGGGACTAGCGGGAGATCATGAGACCCAGTACTTC,CSVEGGLAGDHETQYF
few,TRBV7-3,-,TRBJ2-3,TGTGCCAGCAGCTCCCCCCTTGAGGGGGGTACGCAGTATTTT,CASSSPLEGGTQYF
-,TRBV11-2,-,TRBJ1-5,TGTGCCAGCAGCTTTGGCGGACCCCGTTATCAGCCCCAGCATTTT,CASSFGGPRYQPQHF
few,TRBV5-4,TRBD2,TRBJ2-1,TGTGCCAGCAGTGGCCTGGAGCGGGGGCCGGCGAATGAGCAGTTCTTC,CASSGLERGPANEQFF
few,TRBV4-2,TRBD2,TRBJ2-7,TGTGCCAGCAGCCAAGATAGCCTAGCGGGGGCCTACGAGCAGTACTTC,CASSQDSLAGAYEQYF
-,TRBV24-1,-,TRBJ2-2,TGTGCCACCAGTGATTTTCGGGCGTCGTCGGACACCGGGGAGCTGTTTTTT,CATSDFRASSDTGELFF
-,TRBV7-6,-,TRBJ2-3,TGTGCCAGCAGCCCCCTCGGAGCGGGTACAGATACGCAGTATTTT,CASSPLGAGTDTQYF
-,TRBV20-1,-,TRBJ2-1,TGCAGTGCTTTCCACAGGGAAAATGAGCAGTTCTTC,CSAFHRENEQFF
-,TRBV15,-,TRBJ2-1,TGTGCCACCAGCAGAGAACAGGTTAACAATGAGCAGTTCTTC,CATSREQVNNEQFF
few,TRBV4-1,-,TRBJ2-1,TGCGCCAGCAGCCAGGGTCTCGCCCGGAGGTCCTACAATGAGCAGTTCTTC,CASSQGLARRSYNEQFF
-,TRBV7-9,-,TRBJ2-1,TGTGCCAGCAGCTTAGAAGGGCATCTGATCCCCAATGAGCAGTTCTTC,CASSLEGHLIPNEQFF
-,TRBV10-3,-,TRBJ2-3,TGTGCCATCAGTGAAACAGGGATAGCCACAGATACGCAGTATTTT,CAISETGIATDTQYF
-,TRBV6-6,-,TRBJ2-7,TGTGCCAGCACCCTGAGAACAGGGAGCTCCTACGAGCAGTACTTC,CASTLRTGSSYEQYF
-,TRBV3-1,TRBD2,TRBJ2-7,TGTGCCAGCAGCCAAACTCGACTAGCGGGGTCGAGCTCCTACGAGCAGTACTTC,CASSQTRLAGSSSYEQYF
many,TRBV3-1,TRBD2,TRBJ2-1,TGTGCCAGCAGCCAAGTGGAGCGGGGATATTACAATGAGCAGTTCTTC,CASSQVERGYYNEQFF
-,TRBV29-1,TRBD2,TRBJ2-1,TGCAGCGTCCGTAGACTAGCGGGAGGGAAAAATGAGCAGTTCTTC,CSVRRLAGGKNEQFF
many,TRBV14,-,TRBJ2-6,TGTGCCAGCAGCGGTGGGGCCAACGTCCTGACTTTC,CASSGGANVLTF
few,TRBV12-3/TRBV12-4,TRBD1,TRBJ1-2,TGTGCCAGCACTCTCGGGTGGGGACAGGGGGCGAATAACTATGGCTACACCTTC,CASTLGWGQGANNYGYTF
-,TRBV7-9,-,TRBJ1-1,TGTGCCAGCAGCTTAGTGGGGTCCCTCCGATTTTACACTGAAGCTTTCTTT,CASSLVGSLRFYTEAFF
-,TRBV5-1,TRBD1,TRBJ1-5,TGCGCCAGCAGCTTGGGACAGGGGAACGGACAGCCCCAGCATTTT,CASSLGQGNGQPQHF
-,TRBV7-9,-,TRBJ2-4,TGTGCAAGCGGATGGGGGCGGGTGGACATTCAGTACTTC,CASGWGRVDIQYF
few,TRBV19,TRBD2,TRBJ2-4,TGTGCCAGTAGTCAAGCGGGAGAAGCCAAAAACATTCAGTACTTC,CASSQAGEAKNIQYF
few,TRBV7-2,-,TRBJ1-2,TGTGCCAGCAGCTTAGGGCATCATGGCTACACCTTC,CASSLGHHGYTF
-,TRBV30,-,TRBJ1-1,TGTGCCTGGAGTGAGGGGACGAACACTGAAGCTTTCTTT,CAWSEGTNTEAFF
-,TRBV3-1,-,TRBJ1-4,TGTGCCAGCAGCCAGGGGGACATGATAGGGGAAAAACTGTTTTTT,CASSQGDMIGEKLFF
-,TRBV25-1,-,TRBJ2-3,TGTGCCAGCAGTGAAAAAGGGACCTTCGGCACAGATACGCAGTATTTT,CASSEKGTFGTDTQYF
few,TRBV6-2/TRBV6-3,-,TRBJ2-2,TGTGCCAGCAGTTACGGGCGGGTGAACACCGGGGAGCTGTTTTTT,CASSYGRVNTGELFF
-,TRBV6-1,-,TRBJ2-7,TGTGCCAGCAGTGACAGGTCGAGCTCCTACGAGCAGTACTTC,CASSDRSSSYEQYF
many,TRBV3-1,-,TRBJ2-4,TGTGCCAGCAGCCAAGCGGGAGCCAAAAACATTCAGTACTTC,CASSQAGAKNIQYF
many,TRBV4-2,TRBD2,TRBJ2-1,TGTGCCAGCAGCCGAACCGGGGGGGAGTCGAACAATGAGCAGTTCTTC,CASSRTGGESNNEQFF